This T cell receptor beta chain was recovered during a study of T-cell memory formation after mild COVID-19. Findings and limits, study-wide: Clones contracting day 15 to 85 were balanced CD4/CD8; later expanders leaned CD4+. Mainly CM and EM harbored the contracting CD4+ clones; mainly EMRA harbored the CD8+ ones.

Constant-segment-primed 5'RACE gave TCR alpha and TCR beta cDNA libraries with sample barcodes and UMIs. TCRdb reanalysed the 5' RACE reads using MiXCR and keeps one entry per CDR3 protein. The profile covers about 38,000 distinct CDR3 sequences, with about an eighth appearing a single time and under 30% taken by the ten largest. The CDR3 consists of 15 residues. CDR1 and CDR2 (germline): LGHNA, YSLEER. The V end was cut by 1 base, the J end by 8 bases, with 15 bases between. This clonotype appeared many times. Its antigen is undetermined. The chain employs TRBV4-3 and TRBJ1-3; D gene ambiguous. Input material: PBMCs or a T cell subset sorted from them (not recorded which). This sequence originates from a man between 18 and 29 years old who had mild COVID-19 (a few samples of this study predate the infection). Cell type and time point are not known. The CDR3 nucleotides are TGCGCCAGCAGCCAAGGCGGTTGGAGGGTGGACACCATATATTTT. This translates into CASSQGGWRVDTIYF.